A selection of T cell receptor beta chains follows, all from one sample in a study of technical replicates of blood from several donors. Sequenced by immunoSEQ multiplex PCR; TCRdb stores in-frame clones only, minus some. The table lists 70,000 to 85,000 clones, about 97% of them singletons. The sequencing sample was made of T cells isolated from PBMCs. These receptors came from a human donor in good health. CDR3s include the opening cysteine and the closing phenylalanine or tryptophan. The D gene is left open where the match is weak. Not every row has a clone size; where given, it reads once, few, many or a size class.

d_call j_call clone_size v_call cdr3_aa cdr3_nt
TRBD1 TRBJ2-4 NA TRBV10-3 CAISESTGNSNIQYF TGTGCCATCAGTGAGTCGACAGGGAATTCTAACATTCAGTACTTC
TRBD2 TRBJ2-3 NA TRBV7-3 CASSLASLAGVGDTQYF TGTGCCAGCAGCTTAGCGTCTTTGGCGGGGGTCGGAGATACGCAGTACTTT
TRBD2 TRBJ2-3 NA TRBV6-6 CASASTGGVQDTQYF TGTGCCAGCGCTTCTACGGGAGGGGTTCAAGATACGCAGTATTTT
TRBD2 TRBJ2-5 NA TRBV19 CASSRQGLAGARETQYF TGTGCCAGTAGTAGACAGGGACTAGCGGGAGCTCGGGAGACCCAGTACTTC
TRBD1 TRBJ2-7 NA TRBV4-1 CASSQAGGDSYEQYF TGCGCCAGCAGCCAAGCAGGGGGTGACTCCTACGAGCAGTACTTC
NA TRBJ1-4 NA TRBV27 CASSLGRYEKLFF TGTGCCAGCAGTTTAGGTAGATATGAAAAACTGTTTTTT
NA TRBJ2-7 NA TRBV14 CASSQYQGHGYEQYF TGTGCCAGCAGCCAATACCAGGGCCATGGCTACGAGCAGTACTTC
NA TRBJ2-5 NA TRBV4-1 CASSQDGGAWETQYF TGCGCCAGCAGCCAAGATGGCGGGGCGTGGGAGACCCAGTACTTC
NA TRBJ2-5 NA TRBV5-1 CASSWDNQETQYF TGCGCCAGCAGCTGGGACAACCAAGAGACCCAGTACTTC
TRBD2 TRBJ2-3 NA TRBV4-1 CASSLSPAGGTYTDTQYF TGCGCCAGCAGCCTCTCCCCAGCGGGGGGGACCTACACAGATACGCAGTATTTT
NA TRBJ1-5 few TRBV11-2 CASSPWGLDQPQHF TGTGCCAGCAGCCCCTGGGGGCTGGATCAGCCCCAGCATTTT
NA TRBJ1-5 NA TRBV27 CASSSGGAGSNQPQHF TGTGCCAGCAGCAGCGGGGGCGCGGGGAGCAATCAGCCCCAGCATTTT
TRBD2 TRBJ2-1 once TRBV6-5 CASRRLAGLNEQFF TGTGCCAGCAGGCGACTAGCGGGGCTCAATGAGCAGTTCTTC
NA TRBJ1-6 NA TRBV10-1 CASSEDYQGNSPLHF TGCGCCAGCAGTGAGGATTATCAGGGGAATTCACCCCTCCACTTT
TRBD1 TRBJ1-1 NA TRBV5-6 CASSRQGRATEAFF TGTGCCAGCAGCCGACAGGGTAGAGCTACTGAAGCTTTCTTT
TRBD2 TRBJ2-4 NA TRBV6-5 CASSYEKGGKNIQYF TGTGCCAGCAGTTACGAGAAGGGAGGGAAAAACATTCAGTACTTC
NA TRBJ1-5 NA TRBV19 CASSIAAGSAQPQHF TGTGCCAGTAGTATAGCCGCCGGGAGCGCTCAGCCCCAGCATTTT
NA TRBJ2-1 NA TRBV19 CASSIRLVLNEQFF TGTGCCAGTAGTATCCGGCTAGTTCTGAATGAGCAGTTCTTC
TRBD1 TRBJ2-1 NA TRBV6-1 CASSEITGVYNEQFF TGTGCCAGCAGTGAAATAACAGGGGTATACAATGAGCAGTTCTTC
NA TRBJ1-1 NA TRBV5-5 CASSGLLAQMNTEAFF TGTGCCAGCAGCGGACTGCTGGCGCAGATGAACACTGAAGCTTTCTTT
TRBD2 TRBJ2-3 NA TRBV6-1 CASSLTSGSADTQYF TGTGCCAGCAGCTTAACTAGCGGGAGCGCAGATACGCAGTATTTT
NA TRBJ1-1 NA TRBV10-2 CASRQNTEAFF TGCGCCAGCAGACAGAACACTGAAGCTTTCTTT
NA TRBJ1-5 once TRBV18 CASSPTGLSNQPQHF TGTGCCAGCTCACCGACGGGACTGAGCAATCAGCCCCAGCATTTT
TRBD1 TRBJ1-4 NA TRBV7-9 CASSSTRGGTGDEKLFF TGTGCCAGCAGCTCCACCAGGGGGGGGACAGGGGATGAAAAACTGTTTTTT